This TCR beta chain was documented in a study of T-cell memory formation after mild COVID-19. Study results and caveats: Among clones contracting day 15 to 85, CD4/CD8 was balanced, whereas later expanders leaned CD4+.

Comment on this clonotype: The antigen remains unidentified.

The V end was cut by 6 bases, the J end by 0 bases, with 12 bases between. Germline-derived CDR1 and CDR2 are ENHRY and SYGVKD. This CDR3 contains 15 residues. In TCRdb, the 5' RACE reads were re-called with MiXCR into one record per CDR3 protein. The data contain approximately 300,000 distinct CDR3 sequences, roughly 15% of them singletons. This chain joins TRBV10-3 and TRBJ2-1, with a possible D match to TRBD2 (5 bases). Sequenced: PBMCs or a T cell subset sorted from them (not recorded which). This clonotype was obtained from a man between 18 and 35 years old who had mild COVID-19 (a few samples of this study predate the infection). Cell type and time point are not known. This CDR3 is CAIRPTGSSYNEQFF. CDR3 nucleotide sequence: TGTGCCATCAGGCCGACGGGAAGCTCCTACAATGAGCAGTTCTTC.